This section outlines one T cell receptor beta chain sequence together with its context. Its antigen remains unknown. The data stem from a study of PD-1 blockade in classical Hodgkin lymphoma. Notes on the study in general: Healthy donors reportedly exceeded newly diagnosed patients in baseline TCR diversity.

CDR1 and CDR2 from the germline V gene are MNHEY and SMNVEV (reference sequence). This CDR3 comprises 12 residues. The V and J ends lost 7 bases and 4 bases respectively, with 9 bases between them. Assay used: immunoSEQ multiplex PCR; TCRdb lists only in-frame clones, some missing. The sample has some 39,000 clones; 88% are singletons. With no exception, relapse followed autologous stem cell transplantation in all patients, and brentuximab vedotin exposure varied. Patients reached a best response of complete response, partial response or progressive disease. This clonotype was sampled from a human donor with classical Hodgkin lymphoma. The source was peripheral blood mononuclear cells (PBMCs), collected at baseline. The V and J genes are TRBV27 and TRBJ2-3, with no clear D. The CDR3 sequence is CASIDSADTQYF. CDR3 nucleotides: TGTGCCAGCATTGATTCGGCAGATACGCAGTATTTT.